This T cell receptor (beta chain) was sequenced in a study of T cell responses to AZD1222 COVID-19 vaccine. The CDR3 is 14 residues long. Looked up from germline, CDR1 is SGDLS and CDR2 is YYNGEE. The junction had 9 bases not matched to a gene; V was cut back by 5 bases and J by 7 bases. Data came from immunoSEQ multiplex PCR; TCRdb stores just in-frame clones and leaves some out. The sample holds 100,000 or so clones, about 89% seen once. This chain joins TRBV9 and TRBJ2-1; TRBD2 agrees at 7 bases. The sample was peripheral blood, taken 28 days after the second AZD1222 dose. The clonotype originates from an adult who received the AZD1222 COVID-19 vaccine. CDR3 DNA: TGTGCCAGCAGTGGTCGGGGGGTCCGGAATGAGCAGTTCTTC. Translated, it gives CASSGRGVRNEQFF.